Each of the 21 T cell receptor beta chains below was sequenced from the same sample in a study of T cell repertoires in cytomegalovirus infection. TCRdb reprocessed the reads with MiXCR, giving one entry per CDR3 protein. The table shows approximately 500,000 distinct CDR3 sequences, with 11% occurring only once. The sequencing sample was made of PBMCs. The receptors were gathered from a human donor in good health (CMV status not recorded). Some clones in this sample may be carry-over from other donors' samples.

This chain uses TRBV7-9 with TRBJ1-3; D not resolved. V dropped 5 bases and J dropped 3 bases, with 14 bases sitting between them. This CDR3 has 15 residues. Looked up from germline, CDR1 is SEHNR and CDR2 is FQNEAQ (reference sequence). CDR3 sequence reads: CASSPAGLSGNTIYF. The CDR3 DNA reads TGTGCCAGCAGCCCAGCCGGTCTAAGTGGAAACACCATATATTTT.

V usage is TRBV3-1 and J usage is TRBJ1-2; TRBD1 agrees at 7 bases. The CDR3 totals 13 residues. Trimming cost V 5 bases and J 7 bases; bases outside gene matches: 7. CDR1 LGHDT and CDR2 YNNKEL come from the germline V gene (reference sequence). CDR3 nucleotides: TGTGCCAGCAGCGTGACAGGGTATGGTGGCTACACCTTC. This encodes CASSVTGYGGYTF.

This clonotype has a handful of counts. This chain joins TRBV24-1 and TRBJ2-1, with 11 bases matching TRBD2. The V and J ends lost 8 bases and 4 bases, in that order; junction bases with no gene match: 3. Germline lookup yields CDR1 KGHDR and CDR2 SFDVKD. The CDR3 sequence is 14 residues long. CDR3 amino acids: CATTGTSGYNEQFF. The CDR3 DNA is TGTGCCACCACCGGGACTAGCGGTTACAATGAGCAGTTCTTC.

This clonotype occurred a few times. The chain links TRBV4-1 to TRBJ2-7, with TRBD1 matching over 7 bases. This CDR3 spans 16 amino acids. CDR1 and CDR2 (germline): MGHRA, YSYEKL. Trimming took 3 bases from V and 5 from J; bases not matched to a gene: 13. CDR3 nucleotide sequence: TGCGCCAGCAGCCACAGACAGGGTAATGTTATGGACGAGCAGTACTTC. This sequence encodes CASSHRQGNVMDEQYF.

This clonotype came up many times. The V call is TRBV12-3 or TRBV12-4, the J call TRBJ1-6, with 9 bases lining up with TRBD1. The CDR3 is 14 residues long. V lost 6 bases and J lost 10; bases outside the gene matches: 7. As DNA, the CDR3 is TGTGCCAGCAGCACCGGGACAGGGTACTCACCCCTCCACTTT. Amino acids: CASSTGTGYSPLHF.

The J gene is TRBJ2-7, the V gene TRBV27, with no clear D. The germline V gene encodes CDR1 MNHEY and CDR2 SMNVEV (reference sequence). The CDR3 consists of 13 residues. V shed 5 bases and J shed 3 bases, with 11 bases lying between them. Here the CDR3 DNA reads TGTGCCAGCAGTAAGGTAGGCGGCTACGAGCAGTACTTC. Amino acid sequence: CASSKVGGYEQYF.

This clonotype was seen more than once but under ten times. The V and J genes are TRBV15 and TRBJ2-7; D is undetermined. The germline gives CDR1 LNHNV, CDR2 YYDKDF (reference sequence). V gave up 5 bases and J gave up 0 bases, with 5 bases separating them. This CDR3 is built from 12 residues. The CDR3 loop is CATSGNSYEQYF. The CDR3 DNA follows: TGTGCCACCAGCGGCAACTCCTACGAGCAGTACTTC. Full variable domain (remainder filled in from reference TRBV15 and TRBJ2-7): DAMVIQNPRYQVTQFGKPVTLSCSQTLNHNVMYWYQQKSSQAPKLLFHYYDKDFNNEADTPDNFQSRRPNTSFCFLDIRSPGLGDTAMYLCATSGNSYEQYFGPGTRLTVT.

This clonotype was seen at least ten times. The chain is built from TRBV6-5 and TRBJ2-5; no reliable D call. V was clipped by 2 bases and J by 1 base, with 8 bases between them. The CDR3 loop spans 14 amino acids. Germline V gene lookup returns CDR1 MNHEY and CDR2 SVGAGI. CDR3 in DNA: TGTGCCAGCAGTTACCGTGACTCCCAAGAGACCCAGTACTTC. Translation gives CASSYRDSQETQYF.

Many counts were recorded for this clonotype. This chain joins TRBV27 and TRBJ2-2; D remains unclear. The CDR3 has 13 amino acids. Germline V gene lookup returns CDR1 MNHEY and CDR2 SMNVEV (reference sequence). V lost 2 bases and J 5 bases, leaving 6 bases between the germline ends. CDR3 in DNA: TGTGCCAGCAGTTTAGGGCAGACCGGGGAGCTGTTTTTT. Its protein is CASSLGQTGELFF.

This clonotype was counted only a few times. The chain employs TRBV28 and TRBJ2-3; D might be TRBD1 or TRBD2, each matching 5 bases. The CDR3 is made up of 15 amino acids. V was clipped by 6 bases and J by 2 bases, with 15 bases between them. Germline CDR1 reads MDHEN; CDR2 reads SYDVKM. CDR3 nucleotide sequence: TGTGCCAGCAGCGGACGGGGCCTCCTCACAGATACGCAGTATTTT. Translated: CASSGRGLLTDTQYF.

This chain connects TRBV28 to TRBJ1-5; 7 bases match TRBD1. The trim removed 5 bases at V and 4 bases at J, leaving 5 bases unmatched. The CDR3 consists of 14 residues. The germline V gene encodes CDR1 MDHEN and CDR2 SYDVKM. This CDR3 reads CASSDRVANQPQHF. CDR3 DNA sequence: TGTGCCAGCAGTGACAGGGTAGCAAATCAGCCCCAGCATTTT.

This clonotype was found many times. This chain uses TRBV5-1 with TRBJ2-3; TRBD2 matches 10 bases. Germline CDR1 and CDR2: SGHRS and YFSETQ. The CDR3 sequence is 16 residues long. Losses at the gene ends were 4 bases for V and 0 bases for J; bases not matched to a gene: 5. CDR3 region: CASSGTSGVSTDTQYF. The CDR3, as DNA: TGCGCCAGCAGCGGAACTAGCGGGGTTAGCACAGATACGCAGTATTTT.

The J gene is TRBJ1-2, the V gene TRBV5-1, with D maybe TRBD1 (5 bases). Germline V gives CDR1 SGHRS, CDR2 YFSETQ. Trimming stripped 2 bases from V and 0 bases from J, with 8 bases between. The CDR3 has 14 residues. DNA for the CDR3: TGCGCCAGCAGCTTTGGGGGTCCTAACTATGGCTACACCTTC. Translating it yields CASSFGGPNYGYTF. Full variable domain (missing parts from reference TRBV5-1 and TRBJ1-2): KAGVTQTPRYLIKTRGQQVTLSCSPISGHRSVSWYQQTPGQGLQFLFEYFSETQRNKGNFPGRFSGRQFSNSRSEMNVSTLELGDSALYLCASSFGGPNYGYTFGSGTRLTVV.

CDR3 sequence reads: CASSAWDSGEAFF. The CDR3 nucleotides read TGTGCCAGCAGCGCGTGGGACAGCGGAGAAGCTTTCTTT. V usage is TRBV9 and J usage is TRBJ1-1; TRBD1 matches 7 bases. The junction had 7 bases not matched to a gene; V was cut back by 3 bases and J by 8 bases. The CDR3 is 13 residues long. Germline V CDR1 and CDR2: SGDLS, YYNGEE. The whole variable domain, filled in from reference TRBV9 and TRBJ1-1, reads DSGVTQTPKHLITATGQRVTLRCSPRSGDLSVYWYQQSLDQGLQFLIQYYNGEERAKGNILERFSAQQFPDLHSELNLSSLELGDSALYFCASSAWDSGEAFFGQGTRLTVV.

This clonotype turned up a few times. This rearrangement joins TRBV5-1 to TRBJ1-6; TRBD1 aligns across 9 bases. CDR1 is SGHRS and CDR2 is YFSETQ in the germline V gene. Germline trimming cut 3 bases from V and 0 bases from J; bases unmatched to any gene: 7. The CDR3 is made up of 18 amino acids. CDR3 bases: TGCGCCAGCAGCTCCGGACAGGGGTTGGGCTCCTATAATTCACCCCTCCACTTT. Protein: CASSSGQGLGSYNSPLHF. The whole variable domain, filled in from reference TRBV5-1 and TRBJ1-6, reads KAGVTQTPRYLIKTRGQQVTLSCSPISGHRSVSWYQQTPGQGLQFLFEYFSETQRNKGNFPGRFSGRQFSNSRSEMNVSTLELGDSALYLCASSSGQGLGSYNSPLHFGNGTRLTVT.

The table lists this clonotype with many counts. The CDR3 loop is CASMGQGNQPQHF. The CDR3 DNA reads TGTGCCAGTATGGGGCAGGGCAATCAGCCCCAGCATTTT. The chain carries TRBV19 and TRBJ1-5; perhaps TRBD1 as D (5 bases). Germline CDR1 reads LNHDA; CDR2 reads SQIVND (reference sequence). This CDR3 has 13 amino acids. V shed 7 bases and J shed 2 bases, with 9 bases lying between them.

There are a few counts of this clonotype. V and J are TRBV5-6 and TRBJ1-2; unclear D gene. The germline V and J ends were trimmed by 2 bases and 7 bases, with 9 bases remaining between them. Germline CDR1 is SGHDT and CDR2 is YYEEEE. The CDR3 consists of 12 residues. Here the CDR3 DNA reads TGTGCCAGCAGCTTACCAGCGTCTGGCTACACCTTC. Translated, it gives CASSLPASGYTF. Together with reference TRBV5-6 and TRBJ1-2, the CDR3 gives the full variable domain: DAGVTQSPTHLIKTRGQQVTLRCSPKSGHDTVSWYQQALGQGPQFIFQYYEEEERQRGNFPDRFSGHQFPNYSSELNVNALLLGDSALYLCASSLPASGYTFGSGTRLTVV.

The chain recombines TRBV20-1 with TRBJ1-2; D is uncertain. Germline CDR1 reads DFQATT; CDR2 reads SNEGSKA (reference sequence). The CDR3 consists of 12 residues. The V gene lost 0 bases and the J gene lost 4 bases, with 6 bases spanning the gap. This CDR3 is CSARESSYGYTF. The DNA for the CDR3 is TGCAGTGCTAGAGAATCCTCCTATGGCTACACCTTC.

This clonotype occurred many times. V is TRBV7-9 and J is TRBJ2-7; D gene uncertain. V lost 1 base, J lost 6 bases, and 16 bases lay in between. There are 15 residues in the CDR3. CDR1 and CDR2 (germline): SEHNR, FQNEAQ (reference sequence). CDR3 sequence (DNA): TGTGCCAGCAGCTTAGGGGCTAGTCTATTGTTCGAGCAGTACTTC. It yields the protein CASSLGASLLFEQYF.

CDR3 protein: CASSPPPPETQYF. In nucleotides, the CDR3 is TGTGCCAGCTCACCACCCCCTCCAGAGACCCAGTACTTC. The rearrangement links TRBV18 to TRBJ2-5; D unresolved. Germline CDR1 and CDR2: KGHSH and LQKENI. The CDR3 is made up of 13 amino acids. Trimming shortened V by 0 bases and J by 4 bases, and 6 bases separated the two germline ends.

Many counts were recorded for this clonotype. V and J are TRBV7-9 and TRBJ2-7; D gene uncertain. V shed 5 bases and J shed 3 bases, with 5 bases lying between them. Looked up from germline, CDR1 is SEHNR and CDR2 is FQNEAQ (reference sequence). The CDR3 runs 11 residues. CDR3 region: CASSPNYEQYF. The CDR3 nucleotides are TGTGCCAGCAGCCCCAACTACGAGCAGTACTTC.